This T cell receptor beta chain was identified in a study of cytomegalovirus exposure and HLA in healthy donors (TCRdb year 2017). In terms of the full investigation: An earlier analysis of some 550 of the donors reported 250 to 300 Gb of sequence data and around 110 million unique TCR beta sequences from 150 million to 200 million T cells. Roughly 300 gigabases of sequencing data and approximately 93 million unique TCR sequences were included in an early release covering several hundred HLA-typed donors. Among the approximately 430 genotyped donors, about 83% belonged to the genetic ancestry cluster associated with self-reported Caucasian donors. The aim of the study was to test whether cataloging public T cell receptors could identify signatures of past pathogen exposure. Using immunosequencing, the study profiled T cell repertoires from about 610 subjects and related those repertoires to cytomegalovirus serostatus. A separate validation cohort of roughly 130 different subjects was used in addition to the 666-subject first cohort. High-throughput TCR immunosequencing, statistical association of individual TCRs with disease status, and machine learning were combined to predict cytomegalovirus infection status. A later analysis re-analyzed previously published TCR beta repertoires from 666 donors and added high-resolution HLA genotyping to study TCR occurrence patterns. In the later analysis, no new phenotypic data were used to find candidate immune exposures; instead, reliance was placed on TCR beta sequences and their occurrence across donors. An earlier analysis of a few hundred of the donors applied high-throughput TCR beta sequencing to assess whether each TCR beta V gene segment acted as functional or pseudogenic. Donor age, sex, ethnicity and CMV serostatus were collected together with the repertoire data. In a later genetic analysis, genome-wide SNP genotypes for about three fifths of the 666 donors were used, and that subset was treated as a discovery cohort. Every discovery cohort repertoire had been produced on one sequencing platform. Both class I and class II loci were covered by HLA typing, at four-digit resolution. Typing coverage varied by locus: about 620-640 donors for A, B, C, DRB1 and DQB1; about 520 for DQA1; nearly 610 for DPA1; 400 to 480 for DPB1. Roughly 5 DR-DQ haplotypes were handled as single units for association and clustering, since linkage in the cohort was strong. Among around 400 genotyped donors of the cohort, an average of around 240,000 unique TCR beta nucleotide sequences were sequenced per donor, roughly 20% of them non-productive.

On this clone: No antigen is known for it.

The CDR1 and CDR2 encoded by the germline V gene (reference sequence) are SEHNR and FQNEAQ. The V end loses 4 bases and the J end loses 6 bases, and a stretch of 18 bases separates them. The CDR3 goes from the cysteine to the phenylalanine over 15 residues. Of the read, only the CDR3 DNA is kept; its 45 bases are in frame from base 1. Libraries were constructed by the immunoSEQ multiplex PCR assay. For the multiplex PCR, a mixture combining 60 forward primers for TCR Vbeta segments and 13 reverse primers for TCR Jbeta segments was used. The CDR3 region of rearranged TCR beta genes was amplified from genomic DNA with a multiplex PCR assay. The amplified TCR beta libraries were sequenced on the Illumina HiSeq System as 87-base-pair reads. From the authors' description of their analysis: A later analysis tallied around 87 million unique TCR beta chains across the 700 or so repertoires, and approximately 12 million of those chains were shared by two or more donors. Raw reads were error-corrected and collapsed into unique sequences by a nearest-neighbor algorithm in which closely related sequences were merged to remove PCR and sequencing errors. CDR3 sequences were aligned to IMGT reference sequences to assign V, D and J gene segments. For a sequence to be retained, a match of at least six nucleotides to both a V gene segment and a J gene segment was required. Rearrangements were classified as productive when the CDR3 lacked stop codons and remained in frame with V and J, and all other rearrangements were classified as non-productive. CDR3 was defined by IMGT convention, running from the second conserved V-encoded cysteine to the conserved J-encoded phenylalanine. The earlier analysis of about 560 of the donors excluded any sequence lacking an unambiguous match to a single V gene segment. An earlier analysis of 587 of the donors called V segments functional above 56.7% productive rearrangements and segregating when the between-donor standard deviation exceeded 5%. A statistical classification framework was built to diagnose cytomegalovirus status from the catalog of TCR beta chain sequences. V and J gene assignment, in a later analysis, came from comparing TCR nucleotide sequences with IMGT/GENE-DB human TR gene sequences. A later analysis assigned CDR3 sequences and most-parsimonious VDJ recombination scenarios with the TCRdist pipeline. In a later analysis, each TCR beta chain was defined by its CDR3 amino acid sequence together with its V-gene family, and reads without a unique V-gene family were excluded. A later analysis removed 592 highly shared, low-generation-probability nucleotide sequences to deal with suspected cross-contamination and a sequencing artifact. A later analysis calculated a clonal expansion index for each public chain from normalized within-repertoire ranks of inferred template counts. A later analysis computed generation probabilities with a VDJ recombination model fitted to out-of-frame rearrangements, and checked the results against IGoR. Hypergeometric tests were used in a later analysis to score TCR-TCR, TCR-HLA and TCR-CMV co-occurrence, with a repertoire-size bias correction applied to the TCR pairs. In a later analysis, false discovery rates were estimated by permuting HLA or CMV assignments 20 times. In a later analysis, co-occurring TCRs were grouped using DBSCAN, with TCRdist sequence similarity added in when clustering inside HLA-allele-positive subsets. Repertoires with fewer than 30,000 or more than 120,000 public chains were left out of co-occurrence clustering, as were about 5 repertoires with anomalous nucleotide sharing. TCRdb carries this immuneACCESS record with in-frame sequences only. Its versions omit some clonotypes, under half of them owing to an unresolved V gene in the studies checked, with the rest unexplained. V and J calls and clone size come straight from that table; D and trimming were deduced from the DNA. The table kept for this sample lists about 78,000 clones. In total, the top ten clones hold around 7.5% of the sample.

What the study reported, not specific to this receptor: Some IMGT-functional V segments, including TRBV6-2 and TRBV6-3, could not be told apart with the 87-base-pair reads, so those segments were excluded. A further reported finding was that TCR beta sequences accurately predicted the HLA-A and HLA-B alleles for most subjects in the first cohort. A few of the identified cytomegalovirus-associated TCR beta chains were confirmed in vitro to be specific for cytomegalovirus antigens. The authors suggested that the approach could potentially be generalized to other disease states and immunological phenotypes. This cohort had only TCR beta chains sequenced, and the lack of alpha or paired-chain data limited which features could be detected. According to a later analysis, most CMV-associated TCR beta chains appeared to be HLA-restricted, and the HLA associations seemed to be driven largely by CMV exposure. Compared with equally common non-associated chains, HLA-associated TCR beta chains in a later analysis were more clonally expanded and had lower generation probabilities. A later analysis reported that several top co-occurrence clusters appeared linked to parvovirus B19, influenza, CMV and Epstein-Barr virus. An earlier analysis of approximately 570 of the donors showed that most TCR beta V segments appeared in productive rearrangements either about 90% or about 30% of the time, which broadly matched IMGT annotations. According to a later genetic analysis, donors in an Asian-associated ancestry cluster had fewer N-insertions in productive TCRs than the approximately 630-donor mean. At a false discovery rate of 0.05, a later analysis linked under 20,000 TCR beta sequences to specific HLA alleles. Cytomegalovirus status was reported to be diagnosed by the classifier with high specificity and sensitivity in both the original and validation cohorts. Roughly uniform sequencing depth across donors was assumed in presence/absence analyses, although this assumption may not hold. V-gene and J-gene trimming of TCR beta chains was associated with a missense DCLRE1C variant in a later genetic analysis, and the association was replicated in an independent cohort. In a later analysis, TCR association rates were found to vary across HLA loci, with the most associated TCRs seen for DRB1 alleles and the fewest for HLA-C alleles. Around 16 rarely observed V segments, including chromosome 9 orphons, were excluded from the earlier analysis of approximately 600 of the donors because counts were too low. Correlated functional status among segregating V segments might reflect linkage disequilibrium, but an unknown experimental factor could not be ruled out. A group of highly shared sequence variants was considered likely to be a technical artifact of the sequencing pipeline. CMV serostatus was the only immune exposure information available for the cohort. When HLA alleles, especially DR and DQ, strongly co-occurred, TCR associations were difficult to assign to individual alleles. Most TCR sequences were seen in very few donors, while some public TCRs were found in many individuals. HLA typing was unavailable for some donors at each locus, so association tests used only the typed subset. A total of roughly 160 TCR beta chains were listed by the study as associated with cytomegalovirus.

The cohort was made up of approximately 670 healthy bone marrow donors. At the time of sampling, every cohort member was nominally healthy, though immune exposures that went unrecorded were likely present. The donor tested CMV seropositive and was one of the 289 seropositive cohort members. Each donor provided a peripheral blood sample, and peripheral blood mononuclear cells were used for TCR beta sequencing. The Qiagen DNeasy Blood Extraction Kit was used to extract genomic DNA from the blood cell samples. The chain employs TRBV7-9 and TRBJ1-1; TRBD1 is perhaps the D gene, given 5 matching bases. The source is a female donor in good health and CMV-seropositive. Sequencing input: PBMCs. The CDR3 reads CASSSTQRAGAEAFF. The DNA is as follows: TGTGCCAGCAGCTCCACCCAGCGGGCGGGGGCTGAAGCTTTCTTT.